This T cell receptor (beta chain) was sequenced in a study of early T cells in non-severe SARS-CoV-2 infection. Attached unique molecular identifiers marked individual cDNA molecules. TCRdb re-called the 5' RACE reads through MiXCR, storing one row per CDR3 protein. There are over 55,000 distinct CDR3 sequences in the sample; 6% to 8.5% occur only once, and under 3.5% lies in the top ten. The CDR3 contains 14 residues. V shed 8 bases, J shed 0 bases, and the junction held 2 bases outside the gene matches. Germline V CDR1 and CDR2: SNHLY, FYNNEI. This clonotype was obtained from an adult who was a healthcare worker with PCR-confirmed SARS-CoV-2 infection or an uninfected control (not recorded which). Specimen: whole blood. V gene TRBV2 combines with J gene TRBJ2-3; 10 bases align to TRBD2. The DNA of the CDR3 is TGTGCCAGCCTAGCGGGGGCTAGCACAGATACGCAGTATTTT. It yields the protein CASLAGASTDTQYF.